This entry features one TCR beta chain sequence. Its matching antigen is unknown. The data were taken from a study of shared clonotypes between healthy human individuals. General observations from the study: Sharing across four donors was highest in naive CD4 (roughly 5%) and lowest in memory CD8 (roughly 0.4%).

TCRdb's table, derived via immunoSEQ multiplex PCR, lists solely in-frame clones and lacks some. This table holds about 2.2 million clones, roughly 91% found once. CD8 cells regarded as naive lacked CD45RO, were positively chosen for CCR7, and omitted terminally differentiated effector memory CD45RA+ cells. This clonotype was sampled from a man between 18 and 35 years old in good health. Some clones in this sample may be carry-over from other donors' samples. Sequencing input: naive CD8+ T cells from PBMCs.

DNA for the CDR3: TGTGCCATCAGTGACCCGGACGGGACTTTGCGGGAGCTGTTTTTT. It yields the protein CAISDPDGTLRELFF. This rearrangement joins TRBV10-3 to TRBJ2-2; maybe TRBD2 (6 bases). CDR1 and CDR2 (germline): ENHRY, SYGVKD. The CDR3 covers 15 residues. Deletions cut 3 bases from V and 9 bases from J, with 17 bases between.